One and the same sample provided the 8 T cell receptor beta chains below, sequenced in a study of shared clonotypes between healthy human individuals. Naive CD8 cells were CD45RO-negative, positively selected for CCR7, excluding terminally differentiated effector memory CD45RA+ cells. Using immunoSEQ multiplex PCR, the repertoire was profiled, and TCRdb retains in-frame clones only, with some absent. Among some 2 million clones listed, about 94% were seen once. Sequenced sample: naive CD8+ T cells sorted from blood. All receptors come from a man aged 18 to 29 in good health.

The genes are TRBV7-9 and TRBJ1-1; tentatively, D is TRBD1 (6 bases). The germline V gene has CDR1 SEHNR and CDR2 FQNEAQ (reference sequence). The CDR3 is 16 amino acids. Trimming shortened V by 3 bases and J by 2 bases, and 16 bases separated the two germline ends. CDR3 coding DNA: TGTGCCAGCAGCTTCTCGCCGAGAGGGGGAAACACTGAAGCTTTCTTT. Encoded protein: CASSFSPRGGNTEAFF.

This chain joins TRBV5-1 and TRBJ2-2, with D maybe TRBD1 (5 bases). With 1 base removed from V and 0 bases from J, the gap between germline ends came to 13 bases. CDR3 size: 17 residues. Per the germline V gene, CDR1 is SGHRS and CDR2 is YFSETQ. The CDR3, as DNA: TGCGCCAGCAGCTTGTGGGCTGACAGCTCGAACACCGGGGAGCTGTTTTTT. Protein sequence: CASSLWADSSNTGELFF. The whole variable domain, remainder taken from reference TRBV5-1 and TRBJ2-2, is KAGVTQTPRYLIKTRGQQVTLSCSPISGHRSVSWYQQTPGQGLQFLFEYFSETQRNKGNFPGRFSGRQFSNSRSEMNVSTLELGDSALYLCASSLWADSSNTGELFFGEGSRLTVL.

CDR3 amino acids: CASSIRYLRTGELFF. The DNA of the CDR3 is TGTGCCAGTAGTATTAGGTACTTAAGAACCGGGGAGCTGTTTTTT. This chain uses TRBV19 with TRBJ2-2; D is uncertain. The CDR3 has 15 residues. The germline CDR1 and CDR2 sequences are LNHDA and SQIVND (reference sequence). Trimming took off 3 bases at V and 5 bases at J, with 13 bases between the two ends.

Points on this clone: The sample has other DNA sequences that encode this CDR3 too. CDR3 amino acids: CASSLSEQFF. CDR3 coding DNA: TGTGCCAGCAGTTTAAGTGAGCAGTTCTTC. The chain is built from TRBV27 and TRBJ2-1, with D unresolved. Per germline, CDR1 MNHEY and CDR2 SMNVEV (reference sequence). V was trimmed by 2 bases and J by 9 bases, leaving 2 bases between them. CDR3 length equals 10 residues.

The chain joins TRBV10-3 to TRBJ1-4; a possible D gene is TRBD1 (6 bases). CDR1 ENHRY and CDR2 SYGVKD come from the germline V gene. CDR3 length: 13 amino acids. V was shortened by 3 bases and J by 7 bases, with 9 bases between the two germline ends. The CDR3 spells CAISDEGGEKLFF. CDR3 nucleotides: TGTGCCATCAGTGATGAGGGGGGTGAAAAACTGTTTTTT.

The V gene is TRBV7-6, the J gene TRBJ2-1, with 8 bases aligning to TRBD1. Germline CDR1 and CDR2: SGHVS and FNYEAQ. This CDR3 region has 15 residues. The J segment lost 9 bases and the V segment lost 1 base, leaving 8 bases of the junction unmatched. CDR3 in amino acids: CASSLGTGYGGEQFF. The DNA for the CDR3 is TGTGCCAGCAGCTTAGGGACAGGGTATGGTGGTGAGCAGTTCTTC.

The rearrangement uses TRBV10-3 and TRBJ2-7, with 8 nucleotides matching TRBD2. Losses at the gene ends were 4 bases for V and 3 bases for J; bases not matched to a gene: 5. The CDR3 has 14 amino acids. Germline lookup yields CDR1 ENHRY and CDR2 SYGVKD. Here the CDR3 reads CAISGLAGGYEQYF. The DNA of the CDR3 is TGTGCCATCAGTGGCCTGGCGGGGGGCTACGAGCAGTACTTC.

The chain has TRBV13 and TRBJ2-1; D gene unclear. V was cut by 2 bases and J by 0 bases, with 20 bases left in between. The CDR3 consists of 19 residues. Germline V gene sequence: CDR1 PRHDT, CDR2 FYEKMQ (reference sequence). CDR3 bases: TGTGCCAGCAGCTTACGGGTCTTGGGTAGCTACCTCTCCTACAATGAGCAGTTCTTC. Its protein is CASSLRVLGSYLSYNEQFF.